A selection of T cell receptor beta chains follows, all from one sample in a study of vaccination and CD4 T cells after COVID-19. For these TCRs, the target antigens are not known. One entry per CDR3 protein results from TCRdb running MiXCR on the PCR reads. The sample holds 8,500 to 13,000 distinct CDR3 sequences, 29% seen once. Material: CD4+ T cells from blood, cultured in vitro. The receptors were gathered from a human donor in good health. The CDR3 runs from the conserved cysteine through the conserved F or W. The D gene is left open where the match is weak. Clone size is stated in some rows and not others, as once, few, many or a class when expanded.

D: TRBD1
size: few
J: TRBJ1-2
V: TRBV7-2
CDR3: CASSLGWQGANYGYTF
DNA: TGTGCCAGCAGCTTAGGATGGCAGGGGGCGAACTATGGCTACACCTTC

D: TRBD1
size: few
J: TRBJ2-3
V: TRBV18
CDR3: CASSPRDRKRDTQYF
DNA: TGTGCCAGCTCACCACGGGACAGGAAGAGGGATACGCAGTATTTT

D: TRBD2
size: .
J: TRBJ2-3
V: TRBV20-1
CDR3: CSATGTSIRADTQYF
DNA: TGCAGTGCTACCGGGACTAGCATTAGGGCAGATACGCAGTATTTT

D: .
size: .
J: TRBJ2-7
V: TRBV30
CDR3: CAWSVTGSGEQYF
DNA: TGTGCCTGGAGTGTTACGGGCTCTGGGGAGCAGTACTTC

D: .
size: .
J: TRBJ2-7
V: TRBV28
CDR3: CASSLIREQYF
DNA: TGTGCCAGCAGTCTTATACGGGAGCAGTACTTC

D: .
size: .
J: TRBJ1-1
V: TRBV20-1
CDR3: CSARGISMNTEAFF
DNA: TGCAGTGCTAGAGGGATTTCAATGAACACTGAAGCTTTCTTT

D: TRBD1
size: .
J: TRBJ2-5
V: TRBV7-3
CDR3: CASSLRDREWETQYF
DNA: TGTGCCAGCAGCTTACGGGACAGGGAGTGGGAGACCCAGTACTTC

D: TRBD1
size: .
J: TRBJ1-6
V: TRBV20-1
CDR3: CSARSQGNGSPLHF
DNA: TGCAGTGCTAGATCACAGGGGAACGGATCACCCCTCCACTTT

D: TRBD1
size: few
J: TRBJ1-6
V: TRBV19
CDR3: CASSTGGVWNSPLHF
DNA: TGTGCCAGTAGTACAGGGGGCGTTTGGAATTCACCCCTCCACTTT

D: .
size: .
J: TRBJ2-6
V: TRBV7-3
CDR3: CASSLMGGGANVLTF
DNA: TGTGCCAGCAGCTTAATGGGAGGTGGGGCCAACGTCCTGACTTTC

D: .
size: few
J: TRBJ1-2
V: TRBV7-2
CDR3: CASSLAFGEGYTF
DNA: TGTGCCAGCAGCTTAGCGTTTGGGGAAGGCTACACCTTC

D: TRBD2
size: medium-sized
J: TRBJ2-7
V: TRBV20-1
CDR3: CSALAGEGEQYF
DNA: TGCAGTGCTTTAGCGGGAGAAGGCGAGCAGTACTTC

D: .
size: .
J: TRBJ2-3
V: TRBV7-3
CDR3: CASSLLVLDTQYF
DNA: TGTGCCAGCAGCTTACTGGTTCTAGATACGCAGTATTTT

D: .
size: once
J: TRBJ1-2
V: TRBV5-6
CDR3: CASSPSGQGRNGYTF
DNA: TGTGCCAGCAGCCCATCGGGGCAGGGACGAAATGGCTACACCTTC

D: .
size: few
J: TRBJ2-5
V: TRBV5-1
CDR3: CASSSKGPPVGTQYF
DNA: TGCGCCAGCAGCTCTAAGGGACCTCCGGTAGGGACCCAGTACTTC

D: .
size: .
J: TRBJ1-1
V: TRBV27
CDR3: CASSFLGADTEAFF
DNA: TGTGCCAGCAGTTTTCTGGGGGCGGACACTGAAGCTTTCTTT